This paragraph reports one TCR beta chain. As yet, its antigen is unknown. The data were taken from a study of T cells in Graves' hyperthyroidism and ophthalmopathy. Graves' hyperthyroidism was deemed stable absent ophthalmopathy progression within 18 months. Uncontrolled infection, other autoimmune disease, pregnancy or lactation excluded patients. TCR beta CDR3 regions were amplified from RNA transcripts. First-round RT-PCR of the TCR CDR3 relied on the HTBI primer set. TCRdb re-analysed the multiplex PCR reads in MiXCR, keeping a single row per CDR3 protein. There are about 210,000 distinct CDR3 sequences in the sample; 17% occur only once, and roughly 50% lies in the top ten. Notes on the study in general: Blood samples included most of the expanded thyroid clonotypes exceeding 0.001.

The V segment lost 4 bases and the J segment 0 bases; nucleotides outside the gene matches: 7. The CDR3 length is 15 residues. CDR1 SGDLS and CDR2 YYNGEE come from the germline V gene. The source of this sequence is a man aged 50 to 59 with Graves' hyperthyroidism. The sequencing input was blood. The rearrangement uses TRBV9 and TRBJ2-7, with 7 bases lining up with TRBD1. DNA of the CDR3: TGTGCCAGCAGCCCTAGGACAGGCGACTCCTACGAGCAGTACTTC. Amino acids: CASSPRTGDSYEQYF.